This T cell receptor (beta chain) was captured in a study of patients and donors after allogeneic stem cell transplantation. This clonotype turned up a few times. TCRdb processed the RT-PCR reads anew with MiXCR; each CDR3 protein has one entry. The sample lists 84,000 or so distinct CDR3 sequences, around 48% occurring once. The CDR3 consists of 13 residues. Trimming took 0 bases from V and 2 from J, leaving 4 bases between them. Germline CDR1 reads SGHTA; CDR2 reads FQGNSA. Source material: blood, either unsorted or a sorted T cell fraction (not recorded which). This chain joins TRBV7-2 and TRBJ1-2; D not resolved. This receptor was taken from a human donor who was either an allogeneic HSCT recipient or a stem cell or donor lymphocyte infusion donor (not recorded which). It is not recorded whose cells these are; they may come from a transplant donor. CDR3 in DNA: TGTGCCAGCAGCTTAGCCTGGAACTATGGCTACACCTTC. Encoded protein: CASSLAWNYGYTF.